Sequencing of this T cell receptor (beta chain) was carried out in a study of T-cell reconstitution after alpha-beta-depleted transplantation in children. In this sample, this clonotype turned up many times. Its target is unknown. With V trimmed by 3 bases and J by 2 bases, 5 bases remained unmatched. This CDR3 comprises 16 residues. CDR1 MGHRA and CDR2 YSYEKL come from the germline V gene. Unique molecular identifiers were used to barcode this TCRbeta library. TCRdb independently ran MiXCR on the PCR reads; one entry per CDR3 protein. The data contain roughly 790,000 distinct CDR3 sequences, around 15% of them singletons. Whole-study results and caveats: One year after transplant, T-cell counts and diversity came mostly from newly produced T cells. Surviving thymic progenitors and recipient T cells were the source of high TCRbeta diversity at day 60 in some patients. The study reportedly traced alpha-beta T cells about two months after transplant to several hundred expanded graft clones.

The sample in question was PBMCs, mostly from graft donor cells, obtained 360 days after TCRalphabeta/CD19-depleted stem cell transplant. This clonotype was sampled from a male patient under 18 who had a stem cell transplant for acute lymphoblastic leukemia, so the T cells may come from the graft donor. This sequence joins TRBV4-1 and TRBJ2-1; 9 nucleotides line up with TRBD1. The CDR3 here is CASSQAGTGTYNEQFF. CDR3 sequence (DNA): TGCGCCAGCAGCCAGGCGGGGACAGGGACCTACAATGAGCAGTTCTTC.